Ten or more counts support the clone carrying this T cell receptor (beta chain). The data were obtained in a study of human T cells and chemical hapten exposure. TCRdb re-called the RACE reads with MiXCR, one entry per CDR3 protein. Of 300,000 to 450,000 distinct CDR3 sequences in the sample, 4% to 5.5% were seen once. Documented time point: patch test 1, 2 weeks after DPC sensitization. Treatment meaning: therapeutic diphenylcyclopropenone sensitization with weekly scalp DPC. The CDR3 has 13 amino acids. Germline CDR1 reads SGHAT; CDR2 reads FQNNGV. The V end was cut by 5 bases, the J end by 7 bases, with 12 bases between.

The chain has TRBV11-2 and TRBJ2-1; either TRBD1 or TRBD2 may supply D (5 bases each). The sequenced sample was whole blood, obtained in connection with sensitization to the hapten diphenylcyclopropenone (DPC). The receptor was derived from a woman in her 50s with alopecia areata. Some clones in this sample may be carry-over from other donors' samples. CDR3 coding DNA: TGTGCCAGCAGCATCGGGGCCCTGAATGAGCAGTTCTTC. Encoded protein: CASSIGALNEQFF.